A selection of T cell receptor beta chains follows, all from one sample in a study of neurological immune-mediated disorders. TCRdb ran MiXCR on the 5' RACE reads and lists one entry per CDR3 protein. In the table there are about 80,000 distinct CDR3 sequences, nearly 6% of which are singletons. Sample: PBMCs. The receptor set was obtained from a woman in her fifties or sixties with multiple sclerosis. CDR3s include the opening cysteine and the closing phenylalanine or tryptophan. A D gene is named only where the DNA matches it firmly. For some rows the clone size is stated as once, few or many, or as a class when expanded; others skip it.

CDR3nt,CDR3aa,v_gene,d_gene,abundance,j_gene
TGTGCCAGCAGCCGAACTAGCGGTTACTACGAGCAGTACTTC,CASSRTSGYYEQYF,TRBV6-5,TRBD2,many,TRBJ2-7
TGCAGTGCTATCCCACTAGCGGGGGGGACAGATACGCAGTATTTT,CSAIPLAGGTDTQYF,TRBV20-1,TRBD2,many,TRBJ2-3
TGTGCCAGCAGTTACTCGATTTCGGGCTACGAGCAGTACTTC,CASSYSISGYEQYF,TRBV6-5,-,-,TRBJ2-7
TGCGCCAGCAGCTTGGGTCACCGGGGTGAAGCTTTCTTT,CASSLGHRGEAFF,TRBV5-1,-,few,TRBJ1-1
TGCAGTGCAACAGACCCGGGATTACGGGGGACTGAAGCTTTCTTT,CSATDPGLRGTEAFF,TRBV20-1,-,many,TRBJ1-1
TGTGCCAGCAGCCCTGGGGGACAGGCAGGCTATGGCTACACCTTC,CASSPGGQAGYGYTF,TRBV6-5,TRBD1,many,TRBJ1-2
TGCGCCAGCAGCTTGTGGACAGGGGTCTTGTCGACCGGGGAGCTGTTTTTT,CASSLWTGVLSTGELFF,TRBV5-1,TRBD1,many,TRBJ2-2
TGTGCCAGCAGTTACGGCCGGGGGGCGCGAGAGACCCAGTACTTC,CASSYGRGARETQYF,TRBV6-5,-,many,TRBJ2-5
TGCAGTGCTAGACCCCCCGGGTATGGGGACAACTATGGCTACACCTTC,CSARPPGYGDNYGYTF,TRBV20-1,-,many,TRBJ1-2
TGTGCCAGCAGGAATGACTATGGCTACACCTTC,CASRNDYGYTF,TRBV6-6,-,many,TRBJ1-2
TGCGCCAGCAGTATGGGGGGGGGAGGTAACACTGAAGCTTTCTTT,CASSMGGGGNTEAFF,TRBV10-1,-,-,TRBJ1-1
TGTGCCAGCAGCTTAGCCCAGGGATTCAATCAGCCCCAGCATTTT,CASSLAQGFNQPQHF,TRBV7-2,-,many,TRBJ1-5
TGCGCCAGCAGCGAAGACGGGATGAATTCACCCCTCCACTTT,CASSEDGMNSPLHF,TRBV5-1,-,many,TRBJ1-6
TGCAGACCCCACACGGCCCAGAACACTGAAGCTTTCTTT,CRPHTAQNTEAFF,TRBV20-1,-,many,TRBJ1-1
TGTGCCAGCAGTTCTCAGATGGACAATGAGCAGTTCTTC,CASSSQMDNEQFF,TRBV12-3/TRBV12-4,-,many,TRBJ2-1
TGTGCCAGCTCACCAGAGGGACAGGCTAATCAGCCCCAGCATTTT,CASSPEGQANQPQHF,TRBV18,TRBD1,many,TRBJ1-5
TGTGCCAGCAGCTTTACCGGGACAGGGAATTCACCCCTCCACTTT,CASSFTGTGNSPLHF,TRBV5-6,TRBD1,many,TRBJ1-6
TGTGCCAGCCCGACGCAAGAGAACACTGAAGCTTTCTTT,CASPTQENTEAFF,TRBV6-1,-,many,TRBJ1-1
TGTGCCAGCAGCGGCTTAGGGGACTTAGGTTCCTACGAGCAGTACTTC,CASSGLGDLGSYEQYF,TRBV7-9,-,many,TRBJ2-7
TGTGCCAGCAGCTTAGGAAGGGGACCCACCGCGGGGTATTTT,CASSLGRGPTAGYF,TRBV7-2,-,many,TRBJ2-3
TGTGCCAGCAGTGGGGCCCGGGGGTTGGATGGCTACACCTTC,CASSGARGLDGYTF,TRBV27,-,many,TRBJ1-2
TGTGCCAGCAGCTTAGGACAGACATATAGCAATCAGCCCCAGCATTTT,CASSLGQTYSNQPQHF,TRBV7-2,-,many,TRBJ1-5
TGTGCCAGCTCACCCCGGGACAGAAGATACAATGAGCAGTTCTTC,CASSPRDRRYNEQFF,TRBV18,TRBD1,many,TRBJ2-1
TGCGCCAGCAGCTTGGCTGAGGGGGCTATCATAGCCAAAAACATTCAGTACTTC,CASSLAEGAIIAKNIQYF,TRBV5-1,TRBD1,many,TRBJ2-4
TGTGCCAGCTCACCGGGGAGAGGGGCCCTCCAGGACGAGCAGTACTTC,CASSPGRGALQDEQYF,TRBV18,-,many,TRBJ2-7